These 20 T cell receptor beta chains originate from one sample sequenced in a study of cytomegalovirus exposure and HLA in healthy donors. With 60 Vbeta and 13 Jbeta primers, the PCR was carried out. Repertoires were generated with immunoSEQ multiplex PCR, while TCRdb's copy carries only in-frame clones and drops some. The repertoire has under 200,000 clones, around three quarters of them found once; the top ten carry under 3%. What was sequenced was PBMCs. The receptors were sampled from a woman aged 50 to 65 in good health and CMV-seronegative.

J is TRBJ2-2 and V is TRBV5-4; TRBD2 matches at 8 bases. The CDR3 consists of 15 residues. V was clipped by 4 bases and J by 7 bases; unmatched bases: 9. The germline gives CDR1 SGHNT, CDR2 YYREEE (reference sequence). CDR3 protein: CASSRDGRAGGELFF. In nucleotides, the CDR3 is TGTGCCAGCAGCAGGGACGGGAGGGCCGGCGGGGAGCTGTTTTTT.

This chain uses TRBV5-1 with TRBJ2-2, with D possibly matching TRBD1 (6 bases). The CDR3 sequence is 14 residues long. From germline, CDR1 is SGHRS and CDR2 YFSETQ. Trimming pared 4 bases from V and 7 bases from J, leaving 14 bases between. The CDR3 spells CASSTRQGGGELFF. For the CDR3, the DNA is TGCGCCAGCAGCACGCGGCAAGGGGGCGGGGAGCTGTTTTTT. Complete variable domain (other parts from reference TRBV5-1 and TRBJ2-2): KAGVTQTPRYLIKTRGQQVTLSCSPISGHRSVSWYQQTPGQGLQFLFEYFSETQRNKGNFPGRFSGRQFSNSRSEMNVSTLELGDSALYLCASSTRQGGGELFFGEGSRLTVL.

Worth noting for this clone: This same CDR3 is encoded by further DNA sequences in the sample. This chain links TRBV18 with TRBJ1-5; maybe TRBD1 (5 bases). Trimming removed 3 bases at V and 4 bases at J, with 7 bases between. Germline V lookup: CDR1 KGHSH, CDR2 LQKENI. The CDR3 totals 13 residues. The CDR3 DNA follows: TGTGCCAGCTCACCGGGGGGGAATCAGCCCCAGCATTTT. This codes for CASSPGGNQPQHF.

The chain couples TRBV5-1 to TRBJ1-3; D may be TRBD1 (5 bases). This CDR3 has 17 amino acids. CDR1 SGHRS and CDR2 YFSETQ come from the germline V gene. The V end lost 0 bases, the J end lost 0 bases, and 13 bases lay between the germline ends. This chain's CDR3 is CASSLGGLDNSGNTIYF. The DNA of the CDR3 is TGCGCCAGCAGCTTGGGGGGCCTTGACAACTCTGGAAACACCATATATTTT.

The chain recombines TRBV28 with TRBJ2-7; 16 nucleotides align to TRBD2. The CDR3 covers 17 residues. Germline V gene data show CDR1 as MDHEN and CDR2 as SYDVKM. Trimming removed 10 bases from V and 3 bases from J; junction bases left unmatched: 12. For the CDR3, the DNA is TGTGCCAAAACTACGGGACTAGCGGGAGGGCCGGTCTACGAGCAGTACTTC. Translation: CAKTTGLAGGPVYEQYF.

This clone has just one count. This chain links TRBV5-5 with TRBJ2-7, with a weak D call TRBD1 (5 bases). V lost 6 bases, J lost 4 bases, and 17 bases lay in between. The CDR3 is made up of 14 amino acids. Germline V CDR1 and CDR2: SGHKS, YYEKEE (reference sequence). In DNA form, the CDR3 reads TGTGCCAGCACCCGAGAGTTAAGGGGTTACGAGCAGTACTTC. Its translation is CASTRELRGYEQYF.

This rearrangement joins TRBV29-1 to TRBJ2-1, with 9 bases that match TRBD1. V shed 4 bases and J 6 bases; nucleotides not matched to a gene: 13. The length of the CDR3 is 16 residues. Germline lookup yields CDR1 SQVTM and CDR2 ANQGSEA. The CDR3 DNA sequence: TGCAGCGTTGTGGACAGGGGAGGACTGTCGAGCAATGAGCAGTTCTTC. Translated, it gives CSVVDRGGLSSNEQFF.

The chain uses TRBV7-8 and TRBJ2-3; 9 bases are shared with TRBD2. The CDR3 contains 15 residues. V was clipped by 5 bases and J by 5 bases; unmatched bases: 8. Germline V gene data show CDR1 as SGHVS and CDR2 as FQNEAQ. CDR3 coding DNA: TGTGCCAGCAGCCCCCCTGTAGCGGGAGTAGATACGCAGTATTTT. Amino acid sequence: CASSPPVAGVDTQYF.

The chain couples TRBV6-6 to TRBJ2-1; TRBD1 agrees at 7 bases. The CDR3 length is 15 residues. Germline loops: CDR1 MNHNY, CDR2 SVGAGI (reference sequence). V trimming: 3 bases; J trimming: 1 base; junction bases outside the gene matches: 3. The DNA of the CDR3 is TGTGCCAGCAGTTATAACAGGGGATCCTACAATGAGCAGTTCTTC. This translates into CASSYNRGSYNEQFF.

The CDR3, as DNA: TGTGCCAGCAGTGAAGGCGGGGGACCCTACAATGAGCAGTTCTTC. Encoded protein: CASSEGGGPYNEQFF. V gene TRBV2 combines with J gene TRBJ2-1; 7 positions match TRBD2. The CDR3 has 15 amino acids. V lost 1 base and J lost 2; bases outside the gene matches: 2. CDR1 and CDR2 from the germline V gene are SNHLY and FYNNEI.

This clone has just a few counts. The chain couples TRBV28 to TRBJ1-6; no clear D. This CDR3 contains 17 residues. CDR1 and CDR2 (germline): MDHEN, SYDVKM. The V gene lost 6 bases and the J gene lost 0 bases, with 15 bases spanning the gap. CDR3 in DNA: TGTGCCAGCAGCTCCCCTGCCCCGGGCTCCTATAATTCACCCCTCCACTTT. The encoded protein is CASSSPAPGSYNSPLHF. Looking up the rest from reference TRBV28 and TRBJ1-6 gives the full variable domain: DVKVTQSSRYLVKRTGEKVFLECVQDMDHENMFWYRQDPGLGLRLIYFSYDVKMKEKGDIPEGYSVSREKKERFSLILESASTNQTSMYLCASSSPAPGSYNSPLHFGNGTRLTVT.

The J gene is TRBJ2-1, the V gene TRBV27; 7 bases align to TRBD1. CDR3 length equals 15 residues. With V trimmed by 5 bases and J by 2 bases, 6 bases remained unmatched. CDR1 MNHEY and CDR2 SMNVEV come from the germline V gene (reference sequence). The CDR3 protein is CASSPDRATYNEQFF. DNA of the CDR3: TGTGCCAGCAGTCCCGACAGGGCTACCTACAATGAGCAGTTCTTC.

This clone was detected a few times. The chain combines TRBV28 with TRBJ2-7, with D unresolved. Germline V gives CDR1 MDHEN, CDR2 SYDVKM. This CDR3 has 12 amino acids. Trimming left V 2 bases short and J 2 bases short, with 4 bases between. The CDR3 loop reads CASSLQAYEQYF. CDR3 DNA: TGTGCCAGCAGTTTACAGGCCTACGAGCAGTACTTC. Full variable domain (rest looked up from reference TRBV28 and TRBJ2-7): DVKVTQSSRYLVKRTGEKVFLECVQDMDHENMFWYRQDPGLGLRLIYFSYDVKMKEKGDIPEGYSVSREKKERFSLILESASTNQTSMYLCASSLQAYEQYFGPGTRLTVT.

This chain uses TRBV19 with TRBJ2-2; TRBD2 matches at 13 bases. Germline CDR1 LNHDA, CDR2 SQIVND (reference sequence). The CDR3 has 16 residues. In nucleotides, the CDR3 is TGTGCGACTAGGACTAGCGGGAGTATGCACACCGGGGAGCTGTTTTTT. Its translation is CATRTSGSMHTGELFF. The whole variable domain, remainder taken from reference TRBV19 and TRBJ2-2, is DGGITQSPKYLFRKEGQNVTLSCEQNLNHDAMYWYRQDPGQGLRLIYYSQIVNDFQKGDIAEGYSVSREKKESFPLTVTSAQKNPTAFYLCATRTSGSMHTGELFFGEGSRLTVL.

The chain uses TRBV6-5 and TRBJ1-5; D gene ambiguous. Deletions cut 7 bases from V and 5 bases from J, with 15 bases between. This CDR3 has 14 residues. CDR1 and CDR2 (germline): MNHEY, SVGAGI. The CDR3 loop is CASTSGLRDQPQHF. CDR3 bases: TGTGCCAGCACCTCCGGACTTAGGGATCAGCCCCAGCATTTT.

The rearrangement uses TRBV29-1 and TRBJ2-1; D uncertain. The CDR3 is 9 residues long. CDR1 SQVTM and CDR2 ANQGSEA come from the germline V gene. Trimming left V 6 bases short and J 6 bases short, with 3 bases between. The CDR3 sequence: CSVVNEQFF. The DNA for the CDR3 is TGCAGCGTCGTCAATGAGCAGTTCTTC.

The chain has TRBV19 and TRBJ2-3; tentatively, D is TRBD1 (6 bases). This CDR3 contains 16 residues. Germline CDR1 LNHDA, CDR2 SQIVND (reference sequence). With 0 bases removed from V and 6 bases from J, the gap between germline ends came to 16 bases. Here the CDR3 DNA reads TGTGCCAGTAGTATAGACCCCACAGGGATATTGGATACGCAGTATTTT. It encodes CASSIDPTGILDTQYF.

CDR3 in amino acids: CASSDSPPIGTGGVKPGGYEQYF. The CDR3 DNA is TGTGCCAGCAGTGACTCCCCCCCTATCGGGACAGGGGGAGTTAAACCGGGGGGTTACGAGCAGTACTTC. The rearrangement joins TRBV6-4 to TRBJ2-7, with TRBD1 matching 11 bases. Germline V lookup: CDR1 MRHNA, CDR2 SNTAGT. Trimming removed 0 bases from V and 4 bases from J; junction bases left unmatched: 26. The CDR3 contains 23 residues.

The chain uses TRBV14 and TRBJ2-1; 8 nucleotides line up with TRBD1. Germline V gives CDR1 SGHDN, CDR2 FVKESK. This CDR3 has 21 amino acids. The V gene end was trimmed by 0 bases and the J gene end by 3 bases; junction bases not matched to a gene: 19. In DNA, the CDR3 is TGTGCCAGCAGCCAAGAATCCGATTATCCCCTAAGGACAGGGCTCTACAATGAGCAGTTCTTC. It specifies CASSQESDYPLRTGLYNEQFF.

The chain couples TRBV10-2 to TRBJ2-1; 7 positions agree with TRBD2. The CDR3 contains 17 residues. Germline V gives CDR1 WSHSY, CDR2 SAAADI. With V trimmed by 5 bases and J by 2 bases, 12 bases remained unmatched. The CDR3 DNA sequence: TGCGCCAGCAGTAAAAGACTAGCAATGGCCCCCTACAATGAGCAGTTCTTC. Its translation: CASSKRLAMAPYNEQFF.